This T cell receptor beta chain was recovered during a study of cytomegalovirus exposure and HLA in healthy donors. Study results and caveats: It was approximately 150 TCR beta chains that were listed as cytomegalovirus-associated.

The CDR3 sequence is 12 residues long. Between the trimmed V and J ends, which lost 4 bases and 5 bases, there was a span of 10 bases. The germline V gene has CDR1 SGHDT and CDR2 YYEEEE. On this clone itself: Its specificity is not known.

Here immunoSEQ multiplex PCR was the method, and the copy in TCRdb shows in-frame clones only, minus some. The sample shows hundreds of thousands of clones, roughly 87% of them seen only once. Sequenced material: PBMCs. The J gene is TRBJ2-7, the V gene TRBV5-6, with D possibly TRBD1 on 5 matching bases. This sequence originates from a man younger than 35 in good health and CMV-seropositive. CDR3 amino acids: CASSRDSHEQYF. For the CDR3, the DNA is TGTGCCAGCAGCCGAGACAGCCACGAGCAGTACTTC.